These T cell receptor beta chains were read from a single sample in a study of breast tumors, draining lymph nodes, adjacent tissues. From the multiplex PCR reads, TCRdb called clonotypes with MiXCR, one entry per CDR3 protein. The profile covers fewer than 200,000 distinct CDR3 sequences, with roughly a third appearing a single time and over 3.5% taken by the ten largest. The sequencing input was axillary lymph node tissue. The receptors derive from a female donor with breast cancer. Some clones in this sample may be carry-over from other donors' samples. The CDR3 runs from the conserved cysteine through the conserved F or W. D genes are given only for firm matches. Clone size is shown for a subset of rows, as once, few, many or a class of expanded clone.

v_call	d_call	clone_size	j_call	cdr3_aa	cdr3_nt
TRBV10-3	TRBD1	many	TRBJ1-1	CAISESGTGGGEAFF	TGTGCCATCAGTGAGTCGGGGACAGGGGGCGGTGAAGCTTTCTTT
TRBV5-1	NA	many	TRBJ2-1	CASSLSASHGEQFF	TGCGCCAGCAGCTTGTCTGCTTCTCATGGGGAGCAGTTCTTC
TRBV19	TRBD2	many	TRBJ2-7	CASSIRAGDVAYEQYF	TGTGCCAGTAGTATTAGAGCGGGAGACGTCGCGTACGAGCAGTACTTC
TRBV7-6	NA	NA	TRBJ1-4	CASSSAVGQPF	TGTGCCAGCAGCTCCGCTGTAGGACAGCCCTTT
TRBV2	TRBD2	many	TRBJ2-5	CASSGSGGFQETQYF	TGTGCCAGCAGTGGAAGCGGGGGATTCCAAGAGACCCAGTACTTC
TRBV5-4	TRBD1	many	TRBJ2-3	CASSERDRAHTQYF	TGTGCCAGCAGCGAGCGGGACAGGGCTCATACGCAGTATTTT
TRBV3-1	NA	many	TRBJ2-3	CASSPDTDTQYF	TGTGCCAGCAGCCCGGATACAGATACGCAGTATTTT
TRBV6-5	TRBD1	many	TRBJ1-3	CASHEQGATGNTIYF	TGTGCCAGCCATGAACAGGGGGCTACGGGAAACACCATATATTTT
TRBV5-1	NA	many	TRBJ1-4	CASSLGVGGGLTNEKLFF	TGCGCCAGCAGCTTGGGCGTTGGCGGGGGGCTAACTAATGAAAAACTGTTTTTT
TRBV10-3	NA	NA	TRBJ1-2	CAISESGQLGYGYTF	TGTGCCATCAGTGAGTCGGGGCAACTAGGCTATGGCTACACCTTC
TRBV20-1	TRBD1	many	TRBJ1-6	CSASNRDRGSPLHF	TGCAGTGCTAGTAACCGGGACAGGGGTTCACCCCTCCACTTT
TRBV28	NA	many	TRBJ2-7	CASSPGRWDEQYF	TGTGCCAGCAGTCCCGGAAGGTGGGACGAGCAGTACTTC
TRBV7-3	NA	many	TRBJ1-6	CASSLWGQGNSPLHF	TGTGCCAGCAGCTTGTGGGGTCAGGGCAATTCACCCCTCCACTTT
TRBV20-1	TRBD1	many	TRBJ1-3	CSAARDRGRVISGNTIYF	TGCAGTGCTGCCCGGGACAGGGGACGGGTAATCTCTGGAAACACCATATATTTT
TRBV4-3	TRBD2	many	TRBJ2-3	CASSMMGGTDTQYF	TGCGCCAGCAGCATGATGGGGGGGACAGATACGCAGTATTTT
TRBV5-4	NA	few	TRBJ2-7	CASSLELPGEQYF	TGTGCCAGCAGCTTGGAATTACCCGGGGAGCAGTACTTC
TRBV3-1	NA	NA	TRBJ2-5	CASSQVGMGSRQTQYF	TGTGCCAGCAGCCAAGTAGGGATGGGATCTAGGCAGACCCAGTACTTC
TRBV20-1	NA	many	TRBJ2-5	CSARVVWGGAKETQYF	TGCAGTGCTAGAGTGGTTTGGGGCGGGGCAAAAGAGACCCAGTACTTC
TRBV7-9	TRBD1	NA	TRBJ1-2	CASSLGTGKFNYGYTF	TGTGCCAGCAGCTTAGGGACAGGGAAGTTTAACTATGGCTACACCTTC
TRBV6-5	TRBD1	many	TRBJ2-7	CASSYGTGVSYEQYF	TGTGCCAGCAGTTACGGGACAGGGGTCTCCTACGAGCAGTACTTC
TRBV5-1	NA	NA	TRBJ1-6	CASNLGTNRHTSPLHF	TGCGCCAGCAACTTGGGGACCAACCGACACACTTCACCCCTCCACTTT
TRBV7-2	TRBD2	many	TRBJ2-3	CASSIRSGRSISTDTQYF	TGTGCCAGCAGCATACGTAGCGGGAGATCTATAAGCACAGATACGCAGTATTTT
TRBV7-6	NA	many	TRBJ2-7	CASSLGPTRVDEQYF	TGTGCCAGCAGCTTAGGGCCGACACGCGTGGACGAGCAGTACTTC
TRBV2	TRBD1	once	TRBJ2-5	CASSGDRVETQYF	TGTGCCAGCAGTGGGGACAGGGTGGAGACCCAGTACTTC
TRBV27	TRBD1	many	TRBJ2-3	CASSLYDRVTDTQYF	TGTGCCAGCAGTTTATACGACAGGGTCACAGATACGCAGTATTTT